This T cell receptor beta chain was recovered during a study of Graves' ophthalmopathy and Graves' hyperthyroidism. Findings and caveats of the study: In separating ophthalmopathy from stable hyperthyroidism, a 13-signature model achieved 85% to 90% sensitivity and 81.08% specificity. Also, most clonotypes expanded in the thyroid above 0.001 frequency appeared in blood.

Stable hyperthyroidism meant no progression to ophthalmopathy within 18 months of follow-up. Diagnostic conclusions were grounded in clinical symptoms, serum thyroxine, TRAb, thyroid ultrasound and orbital computed tomography. Germline V gene sequence: CDR1 SNHLY, CDR2 FYNNEI. This CDR3 has 15 amino acids. The V end was cut by 0 bases, the J end by 9 bases, with 14 bases between. Amplified TCR beta CDR3 regions were obtained using RNA transcripts as template. First-round RT-PCR with HTBI primers preceded a second-round multiplex PCR. In TCRdb, the multiplex PCR reads were re-called with MiXCR into one record per CDR3 protein. Altogether 500,000 to 700,000 distinct CDR3 sequences are present, about 20% being singletons, with the ten largest covering approximately 6.5%. This clonotype was seen at least ten times. The antigen is undetermined.

The receptor comes from a woman aged 18-30 years with stable Graves' hyperthyroidism. Some clones in this sample may be carry-over from other donors' samples. V gene TRBV2 combines with J gene TRBJ2-2; TRBD1 or TRBD2 may be the D gene (5 bases each). Source material: peripheral blood. The CDR3 is CASSEAQRGKRELFF. CDR3 sequence (DNA): TGTGCCAGCAGTGAAGCGCAGAGGGGAAAAAGGGAGCTGTTTTTT.